This T cell receptor beta chain was identified during a study of T cell changes during pregnancy in multiple sclerosis. Germline assignment: CDR1 GTSNPN and CDR2 SVGIG (reference sequence). The CDR3 spans 14 residues. V was clipped by 3 bases and J by 9 bases; unmatched bases: 8. TCRdb keeps only in-frame clones here, not all; method: immunoSEQ multiplex PCR. The sample holds tens of thousands of clones; 90% to 95% are singletons and the top ten take roughly 0.5%. The sample here was CD4+ T cells from peripheral blood mononuclear cells, taken in the first trimester of pregnancy. The chain carries TRBV30 and TRBJ1-6; 7 nucleotides align to TRBD1. The clonotype was recovered from a female donor with multiple sclerosis, enrolled in a pregnancy study. The CDR3 protein is CAWRVGQVSSPLHF. The CDR3 bases are TGTGCCTGGAGAGTCGGACAGGTTTCTTCACCCCTCCACTTT.